This T cell receptor beta chain was documented in a study of cytomegalovirus exposure and HLA in healthy donors. Whole-study findings and limits: In an earlier analysis, most TCR beta V segments were productive about 90% or about 30% of the time.

Healthy individuals who donated bone marrow served as the donors. This CDR3 comprises 16 residues. Looked up from germline, CDR1 is SGHKS and CDR2 is YYEKEE (reference sequence). The PCR made use of 60 Vbeta and 13 Jbeta primers. In the study's own analysis: The authors later counted 70 million to 85 million unique TCR beta chains, 9 million to 12 million of them shared. The protocol was immunoSEQ multiplex PCR, while the TCRdb copy is restricted to in-frame clones and leaves out a portion. The V and J calls and the clone size are those of that table, but D and trimming were determined from the DNA. The sample records 150,000 or so clones, over 75% being singletons. This clone has just one count. Its antigen is unknown. The junction departs from the called germline gene at one end, perhaps through a read error.

Sequences were obtained from PBMCs. This sequence was found in a young man in good health and CMV-seropositive. The genes are TRBV5-5 and TRBJ1-1; perhaps TRBD1 as D (6 bases). The CDR3, as DNA: TGTGCCAGCAGCCACCACCGGGGACAAACGAACGCTGAAGCTTTCTTT. This codes for CASSHHRGQTNAEAFF.